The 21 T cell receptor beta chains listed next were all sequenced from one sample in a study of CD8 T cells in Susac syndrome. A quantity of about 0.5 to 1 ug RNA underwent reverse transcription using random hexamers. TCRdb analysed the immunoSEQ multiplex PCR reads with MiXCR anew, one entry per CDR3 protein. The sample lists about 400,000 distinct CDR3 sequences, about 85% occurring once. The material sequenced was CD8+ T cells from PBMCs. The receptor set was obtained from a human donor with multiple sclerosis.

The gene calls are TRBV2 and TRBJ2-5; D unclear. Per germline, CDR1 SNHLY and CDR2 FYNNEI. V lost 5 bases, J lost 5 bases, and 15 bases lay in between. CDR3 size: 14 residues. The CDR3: CASSTPGGLETQYF. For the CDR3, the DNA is TGTGCCAGCAGTACTCCGGGCGGTTTGGAGACCCAGTACTTC.

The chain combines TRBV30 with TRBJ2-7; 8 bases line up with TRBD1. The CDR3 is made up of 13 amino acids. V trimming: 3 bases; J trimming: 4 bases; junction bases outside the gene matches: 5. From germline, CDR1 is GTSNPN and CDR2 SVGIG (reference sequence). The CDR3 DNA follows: TGTGCCTGGAGCGGGACAGGCGGTTACGAGCAGTACTTC. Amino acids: CAWSGTGGYEQYF.

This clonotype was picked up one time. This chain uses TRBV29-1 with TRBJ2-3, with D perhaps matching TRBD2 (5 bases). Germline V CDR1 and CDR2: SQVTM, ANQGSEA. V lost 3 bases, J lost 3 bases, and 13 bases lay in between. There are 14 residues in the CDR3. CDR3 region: CSVDGTEGTDTQYF. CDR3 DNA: TGCAGCGTTGATGGCACAGAGGGAACAGATACGCAGTATTTT.

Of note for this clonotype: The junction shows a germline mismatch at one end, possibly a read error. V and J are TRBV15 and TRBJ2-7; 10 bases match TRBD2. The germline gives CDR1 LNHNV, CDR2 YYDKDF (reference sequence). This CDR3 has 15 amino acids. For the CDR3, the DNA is TGTGCCACCGGGTTAGCGGGGGGTCCTACCTACAAGCAGTACTTC. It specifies CATGLAGGPTYKQYF.

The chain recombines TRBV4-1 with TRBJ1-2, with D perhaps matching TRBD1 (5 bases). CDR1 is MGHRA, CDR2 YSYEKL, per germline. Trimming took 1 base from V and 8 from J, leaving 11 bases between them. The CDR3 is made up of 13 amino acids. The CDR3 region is CASSQVKGEGYTF. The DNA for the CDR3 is TGCGCCAGCAGCCAAGTTAAAGGGGAAGGCTACACCTTC.

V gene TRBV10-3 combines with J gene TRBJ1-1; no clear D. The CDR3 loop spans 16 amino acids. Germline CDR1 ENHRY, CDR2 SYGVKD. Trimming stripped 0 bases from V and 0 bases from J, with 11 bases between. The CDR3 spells CAISESGEGLNTEAFF. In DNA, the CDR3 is TGTGCCATCAGTGAGTCTGGTGAGGGTTTGAACACTGAAGCTTTCTTT.

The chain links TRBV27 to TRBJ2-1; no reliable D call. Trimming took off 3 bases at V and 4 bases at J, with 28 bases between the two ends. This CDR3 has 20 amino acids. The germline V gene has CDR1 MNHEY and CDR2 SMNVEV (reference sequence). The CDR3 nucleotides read TGTGCCAGCAGTTTCAGTGTTCCATCGACGATGCGTATTGGGTACAATGAGCAGTTCTTC. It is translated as CASSFSVPSTMRIGYNEQFF.

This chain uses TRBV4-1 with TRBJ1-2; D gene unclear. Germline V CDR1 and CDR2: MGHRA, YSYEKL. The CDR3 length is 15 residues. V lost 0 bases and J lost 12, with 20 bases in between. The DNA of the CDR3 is TGCGCCAGCAGCCAAGATAGAACAGACCTGGATCAGAACACCTTC. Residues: CASSQDRTDLDQNTF.

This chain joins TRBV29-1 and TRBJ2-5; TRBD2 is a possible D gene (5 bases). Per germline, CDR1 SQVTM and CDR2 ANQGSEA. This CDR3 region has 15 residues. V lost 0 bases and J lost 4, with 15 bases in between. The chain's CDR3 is CSVEEDRPAGETQYF. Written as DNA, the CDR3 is TGCAGCGTTGAAGAGGATCGACCTGCGGGAGAGACCCAGTACTTC.

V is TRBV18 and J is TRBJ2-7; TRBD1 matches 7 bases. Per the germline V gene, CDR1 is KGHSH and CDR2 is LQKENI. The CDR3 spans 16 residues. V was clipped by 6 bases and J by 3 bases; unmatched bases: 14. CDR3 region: CASSDPQGKGVYEQYF. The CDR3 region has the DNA TGTGCCAGCTCCGATCCACAGGGGAAGGGGGTCTACGAGCAGTACTTC.

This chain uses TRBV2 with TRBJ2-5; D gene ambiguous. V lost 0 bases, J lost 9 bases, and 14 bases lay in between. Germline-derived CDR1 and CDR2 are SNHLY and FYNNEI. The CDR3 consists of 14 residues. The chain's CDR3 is CASSEAPGAGSQYF. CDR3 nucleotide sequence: TGTGCCAGCAGTGAAGCGCCGGGTGCTGGTTCCCAGTACTTC.

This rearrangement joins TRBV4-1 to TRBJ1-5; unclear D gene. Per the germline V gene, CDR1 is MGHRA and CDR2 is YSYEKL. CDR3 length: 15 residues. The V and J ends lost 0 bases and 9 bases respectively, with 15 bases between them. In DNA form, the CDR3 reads TGCGCCAGCAGCCAAGAGACAAGGGCTATCTTGCCCCAGCATTTT. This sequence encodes CASSQETRAILPQHF.

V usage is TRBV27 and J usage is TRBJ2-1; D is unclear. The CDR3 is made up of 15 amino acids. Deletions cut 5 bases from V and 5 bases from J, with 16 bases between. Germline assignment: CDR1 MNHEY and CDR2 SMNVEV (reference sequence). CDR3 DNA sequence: TGTGCCAGCAGTCTGCCCGGGCAGGTGAACAATGAGCAGTTCTTC. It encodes CASSLPGQVNNEQFF.

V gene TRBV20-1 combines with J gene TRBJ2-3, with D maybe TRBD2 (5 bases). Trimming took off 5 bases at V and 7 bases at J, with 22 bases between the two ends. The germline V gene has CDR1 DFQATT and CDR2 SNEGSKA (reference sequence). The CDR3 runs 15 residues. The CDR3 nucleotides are TGCAGTGCTCGAGCAGAAGGATGGGAGTATAATACGCAGTATTTT. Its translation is CSARAEGWEYNTQYF.

For the CDR3, the DNA is TGCGCCAGCAGCCAATTTAAGGGGATGAATCAGCCCCAGCATTTT. Protein sequence: CASSQFKGMNQPQHF. The chain couples TRBV4-1 to TRBJ1-5; D might be TRBD1 (5 bases). V was shortened by 2 bases and J by 4 bases, with 12 bases between the two germline ends. CDR3 length: 15 amino acids. The germline CDR1 and CDR2 sequences are MGHRA and YSYEKL.

CDR3 sequence: CASSPRNNRASNQPQHF. CDR3 DNA: TGTGCCAGCAGTCCCCGAAACAACAGGGCTAGCAATCAGCCCCAGCATTTT. The chain uses TRBV27 and TRBJ1-5; perhaps TRBD1 as D (6 bases). The CDR3 contains 17 residues. V was pared by 5 bases and J by 0 bases, with 17 bases between. The germline gives CDR1 MNHEY, CDR2 SMNVEV (reference sequence).

The CDR3 DNA sequence: TGTGCCAGCAGTTTTAAGGCAGTGCCCTATGGCTACACCTTC. It is translated as CASSFKAVPYGYTF. V and J are TRBV27 and TRBJ1-2; D not certain. The germline V gene encodes CDR1 MNHEY and CDR2 SMNVEV (reference sequence). The CDR3 spans 14 residues. V lost 3 bases and J lost 4, with 12 bases in between.

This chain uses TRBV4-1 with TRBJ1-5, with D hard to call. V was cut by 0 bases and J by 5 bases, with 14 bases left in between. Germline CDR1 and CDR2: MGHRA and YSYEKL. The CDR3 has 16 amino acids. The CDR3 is CASSQDGEGWDQPQHF. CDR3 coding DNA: TGCGCCAGCAGCCAAGATGGCGAGGGATGGGATCAGCCCCAGCATTTT.

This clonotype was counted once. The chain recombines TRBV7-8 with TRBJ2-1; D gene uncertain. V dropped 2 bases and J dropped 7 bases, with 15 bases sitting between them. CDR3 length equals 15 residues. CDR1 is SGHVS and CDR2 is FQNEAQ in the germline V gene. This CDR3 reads CASSLNLGVPNEQFF. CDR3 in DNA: TGTGCCAGCAGCTTAAATTTAGGAGTTCCAAATGAGCAGTTCTTC.

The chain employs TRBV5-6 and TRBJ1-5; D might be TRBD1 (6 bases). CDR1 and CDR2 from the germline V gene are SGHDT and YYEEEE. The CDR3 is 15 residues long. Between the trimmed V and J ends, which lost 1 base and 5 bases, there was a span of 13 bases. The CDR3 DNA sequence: TGTGCCAGCAGCTTGCGGCAGGGGACGGATCAGCCCCAGCATTTT. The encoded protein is CASSLRQGTDQPQHF. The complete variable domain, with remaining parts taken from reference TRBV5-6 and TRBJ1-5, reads DAGVTQSPTHLIKTRGQQVTLRCSPKSGHDTVSWYQQALGQGPQFIFQYYEEEERQRGNFPDRFSGHQFPNYSSELNVNALLLGDSALYLCASSLRQGTDQPQHFGDGTRLSIL.

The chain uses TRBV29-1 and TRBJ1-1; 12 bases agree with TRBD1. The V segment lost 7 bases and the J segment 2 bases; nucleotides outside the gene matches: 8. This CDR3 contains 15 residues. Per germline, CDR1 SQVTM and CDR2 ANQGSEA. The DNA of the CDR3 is TGCAGCGGAAGGGGGACAGGGGGCAGCAACACTGAAGCTTTCTTT. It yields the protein CSGRGTGGSNTEAFF.